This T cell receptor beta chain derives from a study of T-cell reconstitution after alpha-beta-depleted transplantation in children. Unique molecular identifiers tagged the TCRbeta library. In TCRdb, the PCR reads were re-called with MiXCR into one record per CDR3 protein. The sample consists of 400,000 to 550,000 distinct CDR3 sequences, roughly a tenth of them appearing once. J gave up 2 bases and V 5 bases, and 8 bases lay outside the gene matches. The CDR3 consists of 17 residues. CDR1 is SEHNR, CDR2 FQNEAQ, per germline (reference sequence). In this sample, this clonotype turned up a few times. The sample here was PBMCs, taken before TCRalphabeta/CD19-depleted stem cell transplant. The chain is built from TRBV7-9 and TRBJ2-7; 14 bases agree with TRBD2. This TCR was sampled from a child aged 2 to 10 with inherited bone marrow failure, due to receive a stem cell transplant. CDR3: CASSPGTSGSRPYEQYF. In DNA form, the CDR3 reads TGTGCCAGCAGCCCAGGGACTAGCGGGAGCCGGCCCTACGAGCAGTACTTC.